This T cell receptor beta chain is from a study of cytomegalovirus exposure and HLA in healthy donors. Study-level findings and limits: The study designated fewer than 200 TCR beta chains cytomegalovirus-associated. The authors later found TCR association rates varying by HLA locus, with DRB1 most and HLA-C fewest.

The PCR used 60 Vbeta and 13 Jbeta primers. The data were produced by immunoSEQ multiplex PCR, yet TCRdb's version contains in-frame clones alone and is incomplete. The data contain roughly 100,000 clones, roughly four fifths of them singletons. This clone was seen a handful of times. Its antigen is still unknown. The receptor was isolated from a man aged 35-49 years in good health and CMV-seronegative. The sequenced sample consisted of PBMCs.

The CDR3 spells CASSTTGFSGANVLTF. CDR3 in DNA: TGTGCCAGCAGTACCACAGGGTTCTCTGGGGCCAACGTCCTGACTTTC. The chain uses TRBV28 and TRBJ2-6, with a weak D call TRBD1 (6 bases). The CDR3 contains 16 residues. The V end was cut by 5 bases, the J end by 0 bases, with 11 bases between. Germline-derived CDR1 and CDR2 are MDHEN and SYDVKM.